These T cell receptor beta chains were read from a single sample in a study of OX40 agonist ivuxolimab in advanced cancers. The assay was immunoSEQ multiplex PCR, and TCRdb's table has in-frame clones only and misses some. The profile shows around 81,000 clones, over 75% of them singletons. Sample: CD4+ or CD8+ T cells sorted from blood, taken in a trial of the OX40 agonist ivuxolimab. All receptors derive from an adult with an advanced solid tumor such as melanoma, head and neck, liver or kidney cancer. The CDR3 runs from the conserved cysteine through the conserved F or W. D genes are given only for firm matches. Clone size is shown for a subset of rows, as once, few, many or a class of expanded clone.

j_call: TRBJ1-5; v_call: TRBV30; clone_size: .; d_call: .; cdr3_nt: TGTGCCTGGAGTATTTCGGAGAATCAGCCCCAGCATTTT; cdr3_aa: CAWSISENQPQHF
j_call: TRBJ1-5; v_call: TRBV28; clone_size: .; d_call: .; cdr3_nt: TGTGCCAGCAGTTCAACAGGGATCCGGGGCAATCAGCCCCAGCATTTT; cdr3_aa: CASSSTGIRGNQPQHF
j_call: TRBJ2-7; v_call: TRBV14; clone_size: .; d_call: TRBD2; cdr3_nt: TGTGCCAGCAGCCAAGGAAGCGGGAGTAGGCTAAAGCAGTACTTC; cdr3_aa: CASSQGSGSRLKQYF
j_call: TRBJ2-7; v_call: TRBV28; clone_size: once; d_call: TRBD2; cdr3_nt: TGTGCCAGCAGTTTAAGCGGGAGTAACGAGCAGTACTTC; cdr3_aa: CASSLSGSNEQYF
j_call: TRBJ2-7; v_call: TRBV27; clone_size: .; d_call: .; cdr3_nt: TGTGCCAGCAGTTTGGCGGGACAGAGCTCCTACGAGCAGTACTTC; cdr3_aa: CASSLAGQSSYEQYF
j_call: TRBJ2-7; v_call: TRBV19; clone_size: .; d_call: .; cdr3_nt: TGTGCCAGTAGTATGCAAGCTCAGGGGCTCGAGCAGTACTTC; cdr3_aa: CASSMQAQGLEQYF
j_call: TRBJ2-7; v_call: TRBV6-1; clone_size: .; d_call: TRBD1; cdr3_nt: TGTGCCAGCAGTGGAGAAAACAGGGGGCTCCCTTGGGAGCAGTACTTC; cdr3_aa: CASSGENRGLPWEQYF
j_call: TRBJ2-1; v_call: TRBV18; clone_size: .; d_call: TRBD2; cdr3_nt: TGTGCCAGCTCACGATCCGGGACTAGTGGCTATGAGCAGTTCTTC; cdr3_aa: CASSRSGTSGYEQFF
j_call: TRBJ1-4; v_call: TRBV28; clone_size: few; d_call: .; cdr3_nt: TGTGCCAGCAGGGGCAGCCTTGCAGAAAAACTGTTTTTT; cdr3_aa: CASRGSLAEKLFF
j_call: TRBJ2-1; v_call: TRBV7-2; clone_size: .; d_call: .; cdr3_nt: TGTGCCAGCAGCTTAGCGTCTACGGGAGCCTACAATGAGCAGTTCTTC; cdr3_aa: CASSLASTGAYNEQFF
j_call: TRBJ1-5; v_call: TRBV19; clone_size: .; d_call: .; cdr3_nt: TGTGCCAGTCGGCCGTTCGTCTATAGCAATCAGCCCCAGCATTTT; cdr3_aa: CASRPFVYSNQPQHF
j_call: TRBJ1-5; v_call: TRBV19; clone_size: .; d_call: TRBD1; cdr3_nt: TGTGCCAGCTTGGACAGGAGCTACAATCAGCCCCAGCATTTT; cdr3_aa: CASLDRSYNQPQHF
j_call: TRBJ2-4; v_call: TRBV21-1; clone_size: .; d_call: .; cdr3_nt: TGTGCCAGCAGCGAAGGGGTTACCCTAGCCAAAAACATTCAGTACTTC; cdr3_aa: CASSEGVTLAKNIQYF
j_call: TRBJ2-5; v_call: TRBV28; clone_size: .; d_call: TRBD2; cdr3_nt: TGTGCCAGCAGATATGGACTAGCGGGAGAGCAAGAGACCCAGTACTTC; cdr3_aa: CASRYGLAGEQETQYF
j_call: TRBJ2-1; v_call: TRBV7-3; clone_size: .; d_call: .; cdr3_nt: TGTGCCAGCAGCTCCTACCTTGAGGCCGATGAGCAGTTCTTC; cdr3_aa: CASSSYLEADEQFF
j_call: TRBJ2-7; v_call: TRBV19; clone_size: .; d_call: TRBD1; cdr3_nt: TGTGCCAGTAGTCTATCGGGACAGGGGGGAATCGGCGAGCAGTACTTC; cdr3_aa: CASSLSGQGGIGEQYF
j_call: TRBJ2-4; v_call: TRBV9; clone_size: .; d_call: TRBD2; cdr3_nt: TGTGCCAGCAGCTTGGCGGGAGGAGGGAAAAACATTCAGTACTTC; cdr3_aa: CASSLAGGGKNIQYF
j_call: TRBJ2-1; v_call: TRBV15; clone_size: .; d_call: .; cdr3_nt: TGTGCCACCAGCAGAGATCCGGGGCTAGCGAATGAGCAGTTCTTC; cdr3_aa: CATSRDPGLANEQFF
j_call: TRBJ2-1; v_call: TRBV7-3; clone_size: .; d_call: .; cdr3_nt: TGTGCCAGCAGCCGTAAAGGGGGAGGGCCCCTGGGAAATGAGCAGTTCTTC; cdr3_aa: CASSRKGGGPLGNEQFF
j_call: TRBJ2-1; v_call: TRBV14; clone_size: once; d_call: .; cdr3_nt: TGTGCCAGCAGACCCAACTTATCTGGCGAGCAGTTCTTC; cdr3_aa: CASRPNLSGEQFF
j_call: TRBJ1-2; v_call: TRBV28; clone_size: .; d_call: .; cdr3_nt: TGTGCCAGCAGTTTGGGGGTTGGCTATGGCTACACCTTC; cdr3_aa: CASSLGVGYGYTF
j_call: TRBJ2-1; v_call: TRBV7-2; clone_size: .; d_call: .; cdr3_nt: TGTGCCAGCAGCCCAACTAGGTATGGGGAGCAGTTCTTC; cdr3_aa: CASSPTRYGEQFF
j_call: TRBJ2-3; v_call: TRBV5-4; clone_size: .; d_call: .; cdr3_nt: TGTGCCAGCAGCTCACAACTCGACAGGTCGGGGGATACGCAGTATTTT; cdr3_aa: CASSSQLDRSGDTQYF
j_call: TRBJ1-2; v_call: TRBV7-2; clone_size: once; d_call: TRBD1; cdr3_nt: TGTGCCAGCAGCTTATCGGGGACAGGGGGGCTTTATGGCTACACCTTC; cdr3_aa: CASSLSGTGGLYGYTF
j_call: TRBJ1-2; v_call: TRBV6-5; clone_size: .; d_call: TRBD1; cdr3_nt: TGTGCCAGCAGGAGGACAGGCCCCTATGGCTACACCTTC; cdr3_aa: CASRRTGPYGYTF
j_call: TRBJ2-2; v_call: TRBV25-1; clone_size: once; d_call: TRBD2; cdr3_nt: TGTGCCAGCAGTGGAGGACTAGCGGTTTCGAACACCGGGGAGCTGTTTTTT; cdr3_aa: CASSGGLAVSNTGELFF
j_call: TRBJ1-5; v_call: TRBV18; clone_size: .; d_call: .; cdr3_nt: TGTGCCAGCTCTCGAGCCGGGACCTTCAATCAGCCCCAGCATTTT; cdr3_aa: CASSRAGTFNQPQHF
j_call: TRBJ2-5; v_call: TRBV5-1; clone_size: once; d_call: .; cdr3_nt: TGCGCCAGCAGCTTGGCTGCGACTAGCCAAGAGACCCAGTACTTC; cdr3_aa: CASSLAATSQETQYF
j_call: TRBJ2-5; v_call: TRBV18; clone_size: .; d_call: TRBD1; cdr3_nt: TGTGCCAGCTCAGGCGGACAGGCGGAGACCCAGTACTTC; cdr3_aa: CASSGGQAETQYF
j_call: TRBJ1-1; v_call: TRBV6-5; clone_size: .; d_call: .; cdr3_nt: TGTGCCAGCAGTTACGGGGGGGGGACTGAAGCTTTCTTT; cdr3_aa: CASSYGGGTEAFF
j_call: TRBJ2-2; v_call: TRBV7-3; clone_size: .; d_call: .; cdr3_nt: TGTGCCAGCAGCTTAAACGCAGCGGCGAACACCGGGGAGCTGTTTTTT; cdr3_aa: CASSLNAAANTGELFF
j_call: TRBJ1-4; v_call: TRBV5-4; clone_size: few; d_call: .; cdr3_nt: TGTGCCAGCAGCCTGGGACTCCTTAATGAAAAACTGTTTTTT; cdr3_aa: CASSLGLLNEKLFF
j_call: TRBJ2-5; v_call: TRBV25-1; clone_size: .; d_call: TRBD2; cdr3_nt: TGTGCCAGCAGTGAAGGTCTAGCGGGAGTTGGAGAGACCCAGTACTTC; cdr3_aa: CASSEGLAGVGETQYF
j_call: TRBJ2-4; v_call: TRBV15; clone_size: .; d_call: TRBD1; cdr3_nt: TGTGCCACCAGCAGAGATTCAGGGGACAGGGAGTACTTC; cdr3_aa: CATSRDSGDREYF
j_call: TRBJ1-5; v_call: TRBV5-5; clone_size: .; d_call: .; cdr3_nt: TGTGCCAGCAGCTCGGGACCTATGGGGGGCAATCAGCCCCAGCATTTT; cdr3_aa: CASSSGPMGGNQPQHF